Reported below is one T cell receptor beta chain. The junction and the germline gene differ at one end; a read error may be behind it. As for time point: technical triplicate 2. This record comes from a study of neurological immune-mediated disorders. Germline values: CDR1 WSHSY, CDR2 SAAADI. The CDR3 spans 17 residues. Template-switch 5'RACE cDNA synthesis added a 10-nucleotide unique molecular identifier. A single run covered 15-18 subjects with over 190 million TCR-beta sequences. TCRdb independently ran MiXCR on the 5' RACE reads; one entry per CDR3 protein. The sample consists of tens of thousands of distinct CDR3 sequences, around 24% of them appearing once.

The sample comprised PBMCs. The receptor was isolated from a man aged 55-75 years with HTLV-1-associated myelopathy (HAM/TSP). The chain joins TRBV10-2 to TRBJ1-5, with 12 bases aligning to TRBD1. As DNA, the CDR3 is TGCGCCAGCAGCCTGGGACAGGGGGCTTCGGGCAATCAGCCCCAACATTTT. Its translation is CASSLGQGASGNQPQHF.